The next 2 T cell receptor beta chains were all read from a single sample in a study of regulatory T cells in long-lasting Graves disease. Described time point: persistent/refractory GD, antithyroid drugs over 5 years with positive TRAb. The TCR library was made from RNA extracted from PBMCs. According to the study, TCR beta libraries were built with iRepertoire HTBI primers and CDR3-region Arm-PCR. TCRdb processed the multiplex PCR reads anew with MiXCR; each CDR3 protein has one entry. This table has more than 300,000 distinct CDR3 sequences, roughly 21% appearing once. Sequences were derived from peripheral blood mononuclear cells (PBMCs), sampled when the disease was refractory, from a patient treated with antithyroid drugs. These receptors were obtained from a female donor with Graves disease.

This clonotype was observed many times. The chain combines TRBV2 with TRBJ1-2, with 9 bases lining up with TRBD1. This CDR3 comprises 17 residues. Germline values: CDR1 SNHLY, CDR2 FYNNEI. The V segment lost 1 base and the J segment 8 bases; nucleotides outside the gene matches: 14. CDR3 sequence: CASSEEGGPRDRAGYTF. For the CDR3, the DNA is TGTGCCAGCAGTGAAGAGGGGGGCCCCCGGGACAGGGCGGGCTACACCTTC.

This clonotype has a count of ten or more. The rearrangement uses TRBV28 and TRBJ2-5; 8 bases line up with TRBD2. With 3 bases clipped from V and 2 bases from J, the junction kept 5 bases outside the gene matches. CDR1 is MDHEN and CDR2 is SYDVKM in the germline V gene. The CDR3 has 15 residues. The CDR3 nucleotides are TGTGCCAGCAGTTTCGAGTTAGCGGGACAAGAGACCCAGTACTTC. Residues: CASSFELAGQETQYF.